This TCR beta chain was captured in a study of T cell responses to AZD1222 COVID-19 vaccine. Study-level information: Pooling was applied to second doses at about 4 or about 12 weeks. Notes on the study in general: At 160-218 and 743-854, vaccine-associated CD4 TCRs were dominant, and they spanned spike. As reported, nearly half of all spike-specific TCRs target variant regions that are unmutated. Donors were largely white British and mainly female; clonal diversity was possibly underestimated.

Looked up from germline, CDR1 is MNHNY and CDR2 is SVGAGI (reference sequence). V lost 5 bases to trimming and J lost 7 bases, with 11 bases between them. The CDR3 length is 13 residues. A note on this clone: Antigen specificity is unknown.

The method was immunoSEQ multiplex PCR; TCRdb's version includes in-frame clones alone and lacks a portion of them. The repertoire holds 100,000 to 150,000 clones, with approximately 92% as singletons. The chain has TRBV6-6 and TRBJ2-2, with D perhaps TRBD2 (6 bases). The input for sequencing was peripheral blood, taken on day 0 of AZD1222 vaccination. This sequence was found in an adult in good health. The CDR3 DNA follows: TGTGCCAGCAGTCGACTAGAATACGGGGAGCTGTTTTTT. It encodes CASSRLEYGELFF.